The entry below gives a single TCR beta chain sequence along with its context. The sample is drawn from a study of blood T cell repertoires in COVID-19. Study-wide context: Acute and convalescent COVID-19 samples came from the United States, Italy and Spain.

In the source study's methods: From reference gene primer amplification, estimates of nucleated cell counts were derived. Produced via immunoSEQ multiplex PCR; TCRdb's table is partial and in-frame only. V and J calls and clone size are as listed in that table; D and trimming were resolved from the DNA. The sample holds more than 65,000 clones; approximately 90% are singletons and the top ten take 8.5%. The V and J ends lost 2 bases and 4 bases, in that order; junction bases with no gene match: 3. Germline-derived CDR1 and CDR2 are MNHEY and SMNVEV (reference sequence). This CDR3 comprises 14 residues.

The receptor was derived from a human donor in a cohort sampled during active COVID-19. The specimen sequenced was peripheral blood. The chain has TRBV27 and TRBJ2-7; 9 positions match TRBD2. The CDR3 is CASSLSGGKYEQYF. CDR3 DNA: TGTGCCAGCAGTTTAAGCGGGGGGAAATACGAGCAGTACTTC.